Below, 7 T cell receptor beta chains from the same sample are listed, as sequenced in a study of T-cell memory formation after mild COVID-19. TCRdb reanalysed the 5' RACE reads using MiXCR and keeps one entry per CDR3 protein. Of more than 400,000 distinct CDR3 sequences in the sample, around a sixth were seen once. The source material was PBMCs or a T cell subset sorted from them (not recorded which). The receptors were gathered from an adult woman who had mild COVID-19 (a few samples of this study predate the infection). Cell type and time point are not known.

The chain recombines TRBV2 with TRBJ1-4, with D uncertain. This CDR3 region has 14 residues. Germline CDR1 reads SNHLY; CDR2 reads FYNNEI. Trimming shortened V by 4 bases and J by 8 bases, and 14 bases separated the two germline ends. The CDR3 sequence is CASSVPGWMEKLFF. The CDR3 coding sequence is TGTGCCAGCAGTGTACCAGGATGGATGGAAAAACTGTTTTTT.

The chain combines TRBV5-1 with TRBJ1-1; 7 nucleotides agree with TRBD1. Losses at the gene ends were 9 bases for V and 0 bases for J; bases not matched to a gene: 11. CDR1 is SGHRS, CDR2 YFSETQ, per germline. CDR3 length equals 15 residues. CDR3 in amino acids: CATSVRGGLNTEAFF. The CDR3 DNA follows: TGCGCCACTTCTGTCAGAGGGGGCTTGAACACTGAAGCTTTCTTT.

In this sample, this clonotype turned up a few times. This chain links TRBV2 with TRBJ1-6; D gene ambiguous. The CDR3 sequence is 14 residues long. V was clipped by 4 bases and J by 9 bases, with 13 bases between them. Germline V lookup: CDR1 SNHLY, CDR2 FYNNEI. DNA of the CDR3: TGTGCCAGCAGTGGCAGGTCCCTCGGTTCACCCCTCCACTTT. Translation: CASSGRSLGSPLHF.

The rearrangement uses TRBV24-1 and TRBJ2-1; D is unresolved. The V gene's germline CDR1 is KGHDR and CDR2 SFDVKD. V was shortened by 0 bases and J by 8 bases, with 4 bases between the two germline ends. The CDR3 runs to 12 residues. CDR3 sequence (DNA): TGTGCCACCAGTGATTTGGTCGATGAGCAGTTCTTC. Its protein product is CATSDLVDEQFF.

The rearrangement joins TRBV12-3 or TRBV12-4 to TRBJ2-7, with TRBD2 identical over 7 bases. The CDR3 extends over 14 amino acids. Germline trimming cut 4 bases from V and 4 bases from J; bases unmatched to any gene: 7. CDR3 sequence: CASSSGTIRYEQYF. CDR3 sequence (DNA): TGTGCCAGCAGTTCCGGGACTATTCGGTACGAGCAGTACTTC.

The J gene is TRBJ1-6, the V gene TRBV11-2, with 10 nucleotides matching TRBD1. The CDR3 sequence is 15 residues long. V shed 6 bases and J 7 bases; nucleotides not matched to a gene: 6. Per germline, CDR1 SGHAT and CDR2 FQNNGV. CDR3 residues: CASRKDRGQNSPLHF. CDR3 DNA sequence: TGTGCCAGCAGAAAAGACAGGGGGCAGAATTCACCCCTCCACTTT.

The chain recombines TRBV7-9 with TRBJ2-7; no clear D. CDR1 is SEHNR and CDR2 is FQNEAQ in the germline V gene (reference sequence). The V gene lost 2 bases and the J gene lost 5 bases, with 13 bases spanning the gap. The CDR3 loop spans 14 amino acids. This CDR3 is CASSLRSRMDEQYF. The CDR3 DNA follows: TGTGCCAGCAGCTTAAGGAGTAGGATGGACGAGCAGTACTTC.